This T cell receptor beta chain was identified in a study of T cell responses to AZD1222 COVID-19 vaccine. Sequenced by immunoSEQ multiplex PCR; TCRdb stores in-frame clones only, minus some. This sample has 150,000 to 200,000 clones, with 75% to 90% found just once. CDR1 is LNHDA, CDR2 SQIVND, per germline (reference sequence). The CDR3 is made up of 13 amino acids. Trimming pared 8 bases from V and 4 bases from J, leaving 12 bases between. The receptor's source is an adult who received the MenACWY meningococcal vaccine as a control. The material sequenced was peripheral blood, taken 28 days after the second dose of the MenACWY control vaccine. This chain uses TRBV19 with TRBJ1-5, with D perhaps matching TRBD1 (5 bases). The CDR3 here is CASGTGWNQPQHF. For the CDR3, the DNA is TGTGCCAGTGGGACGGGTTGGAATCAGCCCCAGCATTTT.